The source of this TCR beta chain is a study of neurological immune-mediated disorders. The cDNA was generated by 5'RACE with 10-nucleotide random UMIs. TCRdb reprocessed the 5' RACE reads via MiXCR and lists one record per CDR3 protein. The profile covers 40,000 or so distinct CDR3 sequences, with under 9.5% appearing a single time and 4.4% taken by the ten largest. Germline assignment: CDR1 MNHEY and CDR2 SMNVEV (reference sequence). The CDR3 totals 14 residues. V shed 5 bases and J shed 5 bases, with 13 bases lying between them. Stored at -80 C, 2 million PBMCs were the source of the unsorted libraries.

This receptor was taken from a woman aged 40-49 years in good health. V and J are TRBV27 and TRBJ2-1, with D uncertain. The sequenced sample consisted of PBMCs. CDR3 sequence: CASSGRATHNEQFF. CDR3 DNA: TGTGCCAGCAGTGGTCGCGCCACTCACAATGAGCAGTTCTTC.